One and the same sample provided the 24 T cell receptor beta chains below, sequenced in a study of shared clonotypes between healthy human individuals. This table comes from immunoSEQ multiplex PCR, and its TCRdb copy is limited to in-frame clones, with some not included. The sample consists of over a million clones, roughly 96% of them appearing once. The specimen sequenced was naive CD4+ T cells sorted from blood. Subset described: CD45RA+ positively selected. These receptors came from a young man in good health.

V and J are TRBV5-6 and TRBJ1-1; maybe TRBD1 (5 bases). This CDR3 has 16 amino acids. The V end lost 4 bases, the J end lost 0 bases, and 16 bases lay between the germline ends. Germline assignment: CDR1 SGHDT and CDR2 YYEEEE. CDR3 coding DNA: TGTGCCAGCAGCGCGCGAGGGGTACATCTGAACACTGAAGCTTTCTTT. Protein sequence: CASSARGVHLNTEAFF. Full variable domain (remainder filled in from reference TRBV5-6 and TRBJ1-1): DAGVTQSPTHLIKTRGQQVTLRCSPKSGHDTVSWYQQALGQGPQFIFQYYEEEERQRGNFPDRFSGHQFPNYSSELNVNALLLGDSALYLCASSARGVHLNTEAFFGQGTRLTVV.

Comments on this clone: The junction does not match germline at one end; this may be a read error. CDR3 residues: CASNVATNTGELFF. In nucleotides, the CDR3 is TGCGCCAGCAACGTGGCGACGAACACCGGGGAGCTGTTTTTT. The chain employs TRBV2 and TRBJ2-2; the D is unclear. CDR1 is SNHLY, CDR2 FYNNEI, per germline. This CDR3 is 14 amino acids long. The variable domain in full, completed from reference TRBV2 and TRBJ2-2, reads EPEVTQTPSHQVTQMGQEVILRCVPISNHLYFYWYRQILGQKVEFLVSFYNNEISEKSEIFDDQFSVERPDGSNFTLKIRSTKLEDSAMYFCASNVATNTGELFFGEGSRLTVL.

This chain joins TRBV10-3 and TRBJ1-5, with a possible D match to TRBD1 (6 bases). This CDR3 has 15 amino acids. Germline V CDR1 and CDR2: ENHRY, SYGVKD. Trimming shortened V by 3 bases and J by 5 bases, and 14 bases separated the two germline ends. CDR3 bases: TGTGCCATCAGTGACCATGGGGCAGGGGATCAGCCCCAGCATTTT. It translates to CAISDHGAGDQPQHF.

The CDR3 DNA follows: TGTGCCAGCAGCCAAGGACTAGCGGGAGTTGAGCAGTTCTTC. It translates to CASSQGLAGVEQFF. V and J are TRBV2 and TRBJ2-1; 13 bases align to TRBD2. The CDR3 runs to 14 residues. CDR1 is SNHLY, CDR2 FYNNEI, per germline. The V segment lost 6 bases and the J segment 9 bases; nucleotides outside the gene matches: 5.

J is TRBJ2-2 and V is TRBV7-9; D not certain. The germline CDR1 and CDR2 sequences are SEHNR and FQNEAQ (reference sequence). Between the trimmed V and J ends, which lost 1 base and 6 bases, there was a span of 9 bases. The CDR3 is 14 amino acids. The CDR3 DNA sequence: TGTGCCAGCAGCTTAGTGGAGTCGGCCGGGGAGCTGTTTTTT. Protein: CASSLVESAGELFF.

The gene calls are TRBV9 and TRBJ2-1; D is unresolved. Trimming shortened V by 4 bases and J by 3 bases, and 8 bases separated the two germline ends. Germline CDR1 and CDR2: SGDLS and YYNGEE. The CDR3 covers 13 residues. CDR3 in amino acids: CASSRTSYNEQFF. For the CDR3, the DNA is TGTGCCAGCAGCCGGACGAGCTACAATGAGCAGTTCTTC.

Remarks on this clone: This same CDR3 is encoded by further DNA sequences in the sample. The chain combines TRBV18 with TRBJ1-5, with 7 bases fitting TRBD1. The CDR3 covers 14 residues. J lost 3 bases, V lost 3 bases, and 2 bases had no gene match. Germline lookup yields CDR1 KGHSH and CDR2 LQKENI. CDR3 nucleotides: TGTGCCAGCTCACCGGGACAGCCCAATCAGCCCCAGCATTTT. Translation: CASSPGQPNQPQHF.

The chain recombines TRBV28 with TRBJ1-5; D unclear. The CDR3 is 12 residues long. The ends were cut back, 4 bases at V and 10 bases at J, with 11 bases in the middle. Germline V gene data show CDR1 as MDHEN and CDR2 as SYDVKM. The CDR3 spells CASSSSGFPQHF. The CDR3 nucleotides read TGTGCCAGCAGTTCCTCCGGTTTTCCCCAGCATTTT.

This rearrangement joins TRBV28 to TRBJ2-7, with D possibly being TRBD1 or TRBD2 (5 bases each). V shed 6 bases and J shed 4 bases, with 19 bases lying between them. From germline, CDR1 is MDHEN and CDR2 SYDVKM. The CDR3 is 15 amino acids. The CDR3 nucleotides read TGTGCCAGCAGCCGAGCCGGGACGACTGGGTACGAGCAGTACTTC. This codes for CASSRAGTTGYEQYF.

This sequence joins TRBV28 and TRBJ2-7; TRBD2 is a possible D gene (5 bases). V shed 6 bases and J shed 3 bases, with 15 bases lying between them. From germline, CDR1 is MDHEN and CDR2 SYDVKM. The CDR3 runs 14 residues. The CDR3 region has the DNA TGTGCCAGCAGGGACTCGCCACCGTACTACGAGCAGTACTTC. Protein product: CASRDSPPYYEQYF.

The V and J genes are TRBV6-1 and TRBJ2-7; no firm D call. V lost 7 bases, J lost 7 bases, and 14 bases lay in between. Germline V CDR1 and CDR2: MNHNS, SASEGT. The CDR3 has 12 residues. For the CDR3, the DNA is TGTGCCAGCACCGTGACTTCTTGGGAGCAGTACTTC. It is translated as CASTVTSWEQYF.

In DNA, the CDR3 is TGCGCCAGCAACCAGGGAAACACCGGGGAGCTGTTTTTT. Translated, it gives CASNQGNTGELFF. The rearrangement links TRBV10-1 to TRBJ2-2; tentatively, D is TRBD1 (5 bases). Trimming took off 7 bases at V and 2 bases at J, with 8 bases between the two ends. Germline CDR1 and CDR2: WNHNN and SYGVQD (reference sequence). The CDR3 covers 13 residues.

The chain recombines TRBV6-5 with TRBJ2-7, with D maybe TRBD2 (6 bases). Per the germline V gene, CDR1 is MNHEY and CDR2 is SVGAGI. The CDR3 is 16 residues long. V shed 0 bases and J shed 4 bases, with 16 bases lying between them. The CDR3, as DNA: TGTGCCAGCAGTTACTCCCCCCGCGGGGTTTATTACGAGCAGTACTTC. Translated: CASSYSPRGVYYEQYF.

The genes are TRBV18 and TRBJ2-6; D is unresolved. Germline V gene sequence: CDR1 KGHSH, CDR2 LQKENI. The CDR3 sequence is 19 residues long. The germline V and J ends were trimmed by 6 bases and 1 base, with 22 bases remaining between them. This chain's CDR3 is CASSRRYQALDSGANVLTF. CDR3 DNA sequence: TGTGCCAGCTCCCGGCGGTATCAGGCGCTCGATTCTGGGGCCAACGTCCTGACTTTC. Filled out from reference TRBV18 and TRBJ2-6, the complete variable domain reads NAGVMQNPRHLVRRRGQEARLRCSPMKGHSHVYWYRQLPEEGLKFMVYLQKENIIDESGMPKERFSAEFPKEGPSILRIQQVVRGDSAAYFCASSRRYQALDSGANVLTFGAGSRLTVL.

The rearrangement joins TRBV6-6 to TRBJ2-7, with D unclear. This CDR3 contains 15 residues. V dropped 0 bases and J dropped 1 base, with 10 bases sitting between them. Germline V gives CDR1 MNHNY, CDR2 SVGAGI (reference sequence). The CDR3 DNA is TGTGCCAGCAGTTACTCAGGGAAAGGTTCCTACGAGCAGTACTTC. Encoded protein: CASSYSGKGSYEQYF.

The rearrangement links TRBV14 to TRBJ2-3; perhaps TRBD1 as D (6 bases). CDR1 and CDR2 from the germline V gene are SGHDN and FVKESK. The ends were cut back, 7 bases at V and 5 bases at J, with 13 bases in the middle. The CDR3 is 13 amino acids. CDR3 amino acids: CASTPGARDTQYF. CDR3 coding DNA: TGTGCCAGCACCCCAGGGGCGAGAGATACGCAGTATTTT.

This sequence joins TRBV5-1 and TRBJ2-7, with D possibly TRBD2 on 6 matching bases. Deletions cut 0 bases from V and 6 bases from J, with 13 bases between. The CDR3 runs 14 residues. Per germline, CDR1 SGHRS and CDR2 YFSETQ. CDR3 in DNA: TGCGCCAGCAGCTTGGCCGGGGAGGTCTCCGAGCAGTACTTC. Translated: CASSLAGEVSEQYF.

The CDR3 region is CAWSVRGRLSGNTIYF. DNA of the CDR3: TGTGCCTGGAGTGTACGAGGCAGACTCTCTGGAAACACCATATATTTT. V is TRBV30 and J is TRBJ1-3, with D hard to call. CDR1 GTSNPN and CDR2 SVGIG come from the germline V gene (reference sequence). The V end lost 0 bases, the J end lost 0 bases, and 12 bases lay between the germline ends. The CDR3 loop spans 16 amino acids.

This chain uses TRBV6-5 with TRBJ2-5; D is unclear. The germline V gene encodes CDR1 MNHEY and CDR2 SVGAGI. Trimming pared 2 bases from V and 9 bases from J, leaving 13 bases between. CDR3 length: 13 amino acids. CDR3 nucleotide sequence: TGTGCCAGCAGTTACGGCCAGCAGACCGCCCAGTACTTC. Translation: CASSYGQQTAQYF.

V and J are TRBV19 and TRBJ2-1, with D uncertain. Trimming cost V 2 bases and J 10 bases, with 6 bases left between them. Germline CDR1 LNHDA, CDR2 SQIVND (reference sequence). The CDR3 is made up of 11 amino acids. The CDR3 DNA sequence: TGTGCCAGTAGTATAAGGACGGAGCAGTTCTTC. It encodes CASSIRTEQFF.

The chain carries TRBV7-2 and TRBJ2-7; no definite D call. V was trimmed by 1 base and J by 12 bases, leaving 16 bases between them. CDR3 length: 13 amino acids. CDR1 and CDR2 from the germline V gene are SGHTA and FQGNSA. CDR3 loop: CASSLGLRAETYF. CDR3 nucleotides: TGTGCCAGCAGCTTAGGCCTAAGGGCGGAGACGTACTTC.

The chain has TRBV9 and TRBJ2-1, with D possibly being TRBD1 (6 bases). CDR1 and CDR2 from the germline V gene are SGDLS and YYNGEE. Trimming removed 0 bases from V and 3 bases from J, with 13 bases in between. The CDR3 is made up of 16 amino acids. The CDR3 region is CASSVGFSRGYNEQFF. CDR3 nucleotides: TGTGCCAGCAGCGTAGGGTTTAGCAGGGGCTACAATGAGCAGTTCTTC.

The J gene is TRBJ1-1, the V gene TRBV11-2; possible D gene TRBD1, 5 bases. The CDR3 consists of 14 residues. V was trimmed by 5 bases and J by 6 bases, leaving 16 bases between them. The germline V gene encodes CDR1 SGHAT and CDR2 FQNNGV. CDR3 amino acids: CASSAAPGFAEAFF. CDR3 DNA: TGTGCCAGCAGCGCGGCTCCAGGGTTCGCTGAAGCTTTCTTT.

V is TRBV10-1 and J is TRBJ2-1, with D perhaps matching TRBD1 (6 bases). Trimming removed 5 bases from V and 0 bases from J, with 14 bases in between. This CDR3 spans 16 amino acids. Germline lookup yields CDR1 WNHNN and CDR2 SYGVQD (reference sequence). CDR3 residues: CASSSTGFSSYNEQFF. DNA for the CDR3: TGCGCCAGCAGTTCAACAGGGTTTAGCTCCTACAATGAGCAGTTCTTC.